Listed here are 18 T cell receptor beta chains from one sample, sequenced in a study of identical twins. TCRdb re-analysed the 5' RACE reads in MiXCR, keeping a single row per CDR3 protein. The sample shows nearly 650,000 distinct CDR3 sequences, around 7.5% of them seen only once. This sample also belongs to another study, concerning yellow fever vaccine responses in identical twins.

Sequencing was carried out using PBMCs. These receptors were obtained from a woman aged 18-29 years in good health.

This clonotype was seen more than once but under ten times. The J gene is TRBJ2-1, the V gene TRBV20-1; 8 bases match TRBD1. CDR3 length: 13 amino acids. The J segment lost 7 bases and the V segment lost 5 bases, leaving 7 bases of the junction unmatched. Germline CDR1 DFQATT, CDR2 SNEGSKA (reference sequence). The CDR3, as DNA: TGCAGTGCTTTAGGACAGGGTGGGAATGAGCAGTTCTTC. Translation: CSALGQGGNEQFF.

In its sample, this clonotype was seen many times. The chain links TRBV4-1 to TRBJ2-2; TRBD2 aligns across 7 bases. The V gene end was trimmed by 5 bases and the J gene end by 6 bases; junction bases not matched to a gene: 12. In germline, CDR1 is MGHRA, CDR2 YSYEKL. This CDR3 is 16 amino acids long. The CDR3 here is CASSAPGTTRAGELFF. The DNA of the CDR3 is TGCGCCAGCAGCGCACCCGGGACTACAAGGGCCGGGGAGCTGTTTTTT.

This clonotype was seen at least ten times. This sequence joins TRBV12-3 or TRBV12-4 and TRBJ2-5; D is unclear. This CDR3 is 12 amino acids long. The V and J ends lost 1 base and 4 bases respectively, with 4 bases between them. CDR3 in amino acids: CASSLEGETQYF. Written as DNA, the CDR3 is TGTGCCAGCAGTTTAGAGGGAGAGACCCAGTACTTC.

There are many counts of this clonotype. The J gene is TRBJ2-7, the V gene TRBV12-3 or TRBV12-4; 7 nucleotides line up with TRBD1. The ends lost 7 bases at V and 0 bases at J; junction bases unmatched: 9. The CDR3 loop spans 15 amino acids. The CDR3 DNA reads as TGTGCCAGCAAAACATTCGGGACAGACTCCTACGAGCAGTACTTC. Its translation: CASKTFGTDSYEQYF.

The genes are TRBV6-2 or TRBV6-3 and TRBJ2-1; 12 bases are a match to TRBD2. Germline values: CDR1 MNHEY, CDR2 SVGEGT. This CDR3 has 17 residues. V lost 6 bases, J lost 6 bases, and 12 bases stayed unmatched. The CDR3 DNA reads TGTGCCAGCAGCCGAGGTATACTAGCGGGGGGACTCAATGAGCAGTTCTTC. Translated, it gives CASSRGILAGGLNEQFF.

V gene TRBV29-1 combines with J gene TRBJ2-5; D remains unclear. This CDR3 has 13 residues. CDR1 is SQVTM, CDR2 ANQGSEA, per germline. Trimming took off 2 bases at V and 2 bases at J, with 9 bases between the two ends. CDR3: CSVEFPTQETQYF. CDR3 bases: TGCAGCGTTGAATTCCCGACTCAAGAGACCCAGTACTTC.

This clonotype was seen a few times. V is TRBV7-2 and J is TRBJ1-4; TRBD1 matches 10 bases. Looked up from germline, CDR1 is SGHTA and CDR2 is FQGNSA. V dropped 0 bases and J dropped 7; count of bases not matched to a gene: 8. The CDR3 extends over 17 amino acids. CDR3 DNA: TGTGCCAGCAGCTTAGCCCGTCGGACAGGGGGATTTGAAAAACTGTTTTTT. Protein sequence: CASSLARRTGGFEKLFF. Looking up the rest from reference TRBV7-2 and TRBJ1-4 gives the full variable domain: GAGVSQSPSNKVTEKGKDVELRCDPISGHTALYWYRQSLGQGLEFLIYFQGNSAPDKSGLPSDRFSAERTGGSVSTLTIQRTQQEDSAVYLCASSLARRTGGFEKLFFGSGTQLSVL.

This clonotype has a handful of counts. V and J are TRBV15 and TRBJ1-4; D gene unclear. The CDR3 is made up of 15 amino acids. V was cut by 0 bases and J by 4 bases, with 9 bases left in between. Germline loops: CDR1 LNHNV, CDR2 YYDKDF (reference sequence). Written as DNA, the CDR3 is TGTGCCACCAGCAGAGATCGGCAGGATAATGAAAAACTGTTTTTT. Amino acid sequence: CATSRDRQDNEKLFF.

This clonotype has only a few counts. The chain carries TRBV2 and TRBJ1-1; TRBD1 is a possible D gene (5 bases). This CDR3 has 14 amino acids. Germline CDR1 and CDR2: SNHLY and FYNNEI. V lost 9 bases to trimming and J lost 6 bases, with 20 bases between them. The CDR3 coding sequence is TGTGCCAGAGGACGCGTACCGGGGACGGCTGAAGCTTTCTTT. Encoded protein: CARGRVPGTAEAFF.

The V gene is TRBV27, the J gene TRBJ1-4, with TRBD1 identical over 7 bases. V shed 6 bases and J 10 bases; nucleotides not matched to a gene: 8. The CDR3 is 13 amino acids. The germline V gene has CDR1 MNHEY and CDR2 SMNVEV (reference sequence). CDR3 in amino acids: CASSQGGLGKLFF. The CDR3 nucleotides read TGTGCCAGCAGCCAGGGGGGTTTAGGAAAACTGTTTTTT.

The V and J genes are TRBV6-1 and TRBJ1-2; possibly TRBD1 for D (5 bases). The germline gives CDR1 MNHNS, CDR2 SASEGT. This CDR3 spans 14 amino acids. V lost 6 bases to trimming and J lost 5 bases, with 16 bases between them. Here the CDR3 reads CASSIGTELYGYTF. CDR3 coding DNA: TGTGCCAGCAGCATAGGGACCGAATTATATGGCTACACCTTC.

For the CDR3, the DNA is TGTGCCAGCACCCCTAGCGGGTTCAGCACAGATACGCAGTATTTT. The encoded protein is CASTPSGFSTDTQYF. This chain connects TRBV12-3 or TRBV12-4 to TRBJ2-3; 8 bases match TRBD2. CDR3 length: 15 residues. The V gene end was trimmed by 7 bases and the J gene end by 0 bases; junction bases not matched to a gene: 6.

In this sample, this clonotype turned up a few times. The chain couples TRBV6-1 to TRBJ2-2; D is perhaps TRBD1 or TRBD2 (5 bases each). Germline V gene data show CDR1 as MNHNS and CDR2 as SASEGT. The CDR3 totals 14 residues. V was trimmed by 6 bases and J by 3 bases, leaving 11 bases between them. CDR3 amino acids: CASRRGDDTGELFF. DNA for the CDR3: TGTGCCAGCAGGAGAGGGGATGACACCGGGGAGCTGTTTTTT.

The chain is built from TRBV20-1 and TRBJ1-6, with a tentative D call TRBD1 (6 bases). In germline, CDR1 is DFQATT, CDR2 SNEGSKA (reference sequence). Trimming took 6 bases from V and 6 from J, leaving 18 bases between them. This CDR3 contains 15 residues. The CDR3 reads CSALTGTIGNSPLHF. For the CDR3, the DNA is TGCAGTGCCCTTACAGGGACCATCGGTAATTCACCCCTCCACTTT.

This clonotype was observed at least ten times. The genes are TRBV10-3 and TRBJ1-1, with no clear D. There are 12 residues in the CDR3. V was clipped by 3 bases and J by 9 bases, with 11 bases between them. From germline, CDR1 is ENHRY and CDR2 SYGVKD. The CDR3 DNA reads TGTGCCATCAGTGACGCGATCGATCAAGCTTTCTTT. Residues: CAISDAIDQAFF.

The chain uses TRBV19 and TRBJ2-2; possibly TRBD1 or TRBD2 for D (5 bases each). The CDR3 has 14 residues. Germline V CDR1 and CDR2: LNHDA, SQIVND (reference sequence). V was clipped by 8 bases and J by 3 bases, with 13 bases between them. CDR3 bases: TGTGCCAGTTGGGGTAGGGGAGACACCGGGGAGCTGTTTTTT. It codes for CASWGRGDTGELFF. Using reference TRBV19 and TRBJ2-2 for the parts outside the CDR3, the full variable domain is DGGITQSPKYLFRKEGQNVTLSCEQNLNHDAMYWYRQDPGQGLRLIYYSQIVNDFQKGDIAEGYSVSREKKESFPLTVTSAQKNPTAFYLCASWGRGDTGELFFGEGSRLTVL.

The V call is TRBV5-5, the J call TRBJ2-5; 11 bases align to TRBD1. CDR1 is SGHKS, CDR2 YYEKEE, per germline (reference sequence). The CDR3 loop spans 16 amino acids. V gave up 0 bases and J gave up 2 bases; unmatched junction bases: 3. This CDR3 is CASSLVGQGGQETQYF. As DNA, the CDR3 is TGTGCCAGCAGCTTGGTGGGACAGGGGGGTCAAGAGACCCAGTACTTC.

This clonotype was recorded a few times. The chain joins TRBV9 to TRBJ2-2, with TRBD2 matching over 8 bases. CDR3 length: 17 amino acids. J lost 4 bases, V lost 4 bases, and 12 bases had no gene match. The germline gives CDR1 SGDLS, CDR2 YYNGEE. The CDR3 DNA is TGTGCCAGCAGCCCCCCGACGGGGGGGGGTAGCACCGGGGAGCTGTTTTTT. It specifies CASSPPTGGGSTGELFF.